These 15 T cell receptor beta chains were sequenced from one sample in a study of tumor-infiltrating lymphocytes in primary liver carcinoma. The authors made TCR beta cDNA from 400 to 600 ng total RNA with a constant-region primer. Slightly modified ARM-PCR, run as three nested multiplex PCR rounds, produced the TCR beta libraries. TRBV1-TRBV30 forward primers paired with a C-beta reverse primer were used in the first two PCR rounds, which ran around 10 cycles each. A single record per CDR3 protein comes from TCRdb applying MiXCR to the multiplex PCR reads. Seen here are almost 200,000 distinct CDR3 sequences, 65% observed once, and the top ten hold roughly 7%. RNA was extracted from whole blood without cell sorting, alongside germline DNA. Sequenced sample: peripheral blood. The receptors originated from a woman in her sixties with primary liver carcinoma and hepatitis B virus infection.

On this clonotype itself: Sequence at one end of the junction differs from germline and may be a read error. This rearrangement joins TRBV11-2 to TRBJ1-6; a possible D gene is TRBD1 (5 bases). The CDR3 runs 15 residues. Germline CDR1 is SGHAT and CDR2 is FQNNGV. The CDR3 DNA sequence: TGTGCCAGCAGCTTAGAATGGGGGGGTATTTCACCCCTCCATTTT. Encoded protein: CASSLEWGGISPLHF.

This clonotype was seen more than once but under ten times. V gene TRBV28 combines with J gene TRBJ2-1, with unresolved D. Germline V lookup: CDR1 MDHEN, CDR2 SYDVKM. Trimming removed 3 bases at V and 0 bases at J, with 12 bases between. This CDR3 has 16 residues. CDR3 amino acids: CASSFRGFSSYNEQFF. The CDR3 nucleotides read TGTGCCAGCAGTTTTCGCGGATTTAGCTCCTACAATGAGCAGTTCTTC. Full variable domain (outside the CDR3, taken from reference TRBV28 and TRBJ2-1): DVKVTQSSRYLVKRTGEKVFLECVQDMDHENMFWYRQDPGLGLRLIYFSYDVKMKEKGDIPEGYSVSREKKERFSLILESASTNQTSMYLCASSFRGFSSYNEQFFGPGTRLTVL.

Points on this clonotype: The junction differs from germline at one of its ends, possibly a read error. CDR3 nucleotide sequence: TGTGCCGGCAGCCCTCAAGCAGACAATGAGCAGTTCTTC. Translating gives CAGSPQADNEQFF. The rearrangement uses TRBV5-6 and TRBJ2-1; no definite D call. The germline V gene encodes CDR1 SGHDT and CDR2 YYEEEE. The CDR3 consists of 13 residues.

This chain uses TRBV12-3 or TRBV12-4 with TRBJ1-1, with D maybe TRBD1 (6 bases). Trimming removed 6 bases at V and 6 bases at J, with 14 bases between. This CDR3 is 13 amino acids long. The CDR3 nucleotides are TGTGCCAGCAGCTGGACAGTGGGGTCTGAAGCTTTCTTT. This translates into CASSWTVGSEAFF.

This clonotype is termed medium-sized. The chain employs TRBV11-2 and TRBJ2-3, with a weak D call TRBD1 (5 bases). V was shortened by 0 bases and J by 6 bases, with 7 bases between the two germline ends. This CDR3 region has 13 residues. Looked up from germline, CDR1 is SGHAT and CDR2 is FQNNGV. The CDR3 DNA reads as TGTGCCAGCAGCTTAGACAGGGCTGATACGCAGTATTTT. It specifies CASSLDRADTQYF.

This clonotype has ten or more counts. The V gene is TRBV4-1, the J gene TRBJ1-1; D ambiguous. V was cut by 0 bases and J by 4 bases, with 21 bases left in between. This CDR3 has 18 residues. Germline-derived CDR1 and CDR2 are MGHRA and YSYEKL. The CDR3 DNA is TGCGCCAGCAGCCAAGATGGAGGAACTGGGCGTATCGGCACTGAAGCTTTCTTT. Translating gives CASSQDGGTGRIGTEAFF.

Ten or more counts support this clonotype. The V gene is TRBV6-1, the J gene TRBJ2-7; TRBD1 agrees at 8 bases. Trimming at V came to 6 bases and at J to 3 bases, leaving 4 bases not matched to a gene. The CDR3 totals 13 residues. The V gene's germline CDR1 is MNHNS and CDR2 SASEGT. The CDR3 nucleotides are TGTGCCAGCAGCTCTGACAGGGGCTACGAGCAGTACTTC. Protein: CASSSDRGYEQYF.

This clonotype is a singleton in its sample. The CDR3 end shows no conserved phenylalanine or tryptophan, and so a read error is likely. V is TRBV12-5 and J is TRBJ2-1, with 7 bases aligning to TRBD2. The CDR3 extends over 17 amino acids. Germline CDR1 is LGHNT and CDR2 is FRNRAP. The V and J ends lost 5 bases and 5 bases, in that order; junction bases with no gene match: 15. The CDR3 reads CASGPWGGAGFHNEQFL. The DNA of the CDR3 is TGTGCTAGTGGTCCGTGGGGAGGAGCGGGATTCCACAATGAGCAGTTCTTA.

A word on this clonotype: One end of the junction does not line up with germline, which may come from a read error. The V call is TRBV11-1, the J call TRBJ2-1, with D perhaps matching TRBD1 (5 bases). Germline-derived CDR1 and CDR2 are SGHAT and FQDESV (reference sequence). CDR3 length: 13 amino acids. The CDR3 bases are TGTGCAAGCAGCTTAGGGGCTGTAAATGAGCAGTTCTTC. Residues: CASSLGAVNEQFF.

CDR3 sequence (DNA): TGCAGTCTGGGCTTTAGTGCAGATACGCAGTATTTT. It yields the protein CSLGFSADTQYF. The chain carries TRBV29-1 and TRBJ2-3; D is undetermined. Germline V gene data show CDR1 as SQVTM and CDR2 as ANQGSEA. The CDR3 is 12 amino acids.

Turning to this clonotype: At one end, the junction sequence differs from germline, possibly due to a read error. The chain carries TRBV29-1 and TRBJ2-5; a weak D match, TRBD2 (6 bases). CDR1 is SQVTM, CDR2 ANQGSEA, per germline. This CDR3 has 15 amino acids. This CDR3 reads CRVEVTRRRWETQYF. Here the CDR3 DNA reads TGCAGAGTTGAGGTGACTAGACGGAGGTGGGAGACCCAGTACTTC.

This sequence joins TRBV4-1 and TRBJ2-4, with D perhaps TRBD2 (6 bases). This CDR3 contains 17 residues. Germline CDR1 reads MGHRA; CDR2 reads YSYEKL. V lost 1 base and J lost 6, with 19 bases in between. As DNA, the CDR3 is TGCGCCAGCAGCCAAGGTCTAGCGCGACACCCTTTAAACATTCAGTACTTC. Its translation is CASSQGLARHPLNIQYF.

This clonotype was detected once. This CDR3 is missing its conserved last phenylalanine or tryptophan, likely due to a read error. The chain couples TRBV10-3 to TRBJ2-1, with D tentatively TRBD1 (5 bases). In germline, CDR1 is ENHRY, CDR2 SYGVKD. This CDR3 has 13 residues. The CDR3 DNA reads as TGTGTCATCAGTGACAGTTCACTCAATGAGCAGTTCGTC. Translating it yields CVISDSSLNEQFV.

Comment on this clonotype: A much larger clone differs from this one at a single base, so this may be a read error. V is TRBV6-5 and J is TRBJ1-2, with D possibly TRBD1 on 5 matching bases. Germline V gene sequence: CDR1 MNHEY, CDR2 SVGAGI. The CDR3 has 13 amino acids. Between the trimmed V and J ends, which lost 6 bases and 3 bases, there was a span of 11 bases. CDR3 in DNA: TGTGCCAGCAGAGACAGTGAGGACTATGGCTACACCTTC. It yields the protein CASRDSEDYGYTF.

The J gene is TRBJ2-5, the V gene TRBV6-5; 8 bases map to TRBD2. The CDR3 is 18 amino acids. V trimming: 5 bases; J trimming: 1 base; junction bases outside the gene matches: 15. CDR1 is MNHEY and CDR2 is SVGAGI in the germline V gene. CDR3 nucleotide sequence: TGTGCCAGCAGTGCCCTGCCTTCGGGACTAGGCGGCCAAGAGACCCAGTACTTC. It encodes CASSALPSGLGGQETQYF.